This T cell receptor beta chain was recovered during a study of blood T cell repertoires in COVID-19. V lost 0 bases to trimming and J lost 7 bases, with 19 bases between them. The CDR3 runs to 17 residues. Germline V CDR1 and CDR2: MNHNS, SASEGT. In the authors' workflow: Reference gene primer amplification gave nucleated cell count estimates. Generated by immunoSEQ multiplex PCR, the TCRdb table keeps only in-frame clones and is missing some. V, J and clone size are those of that table, while D and trimming were read from the DNA. The table has 150,000 or so clones, 85% to 90% seen once. In Seattle, patients joined the study during active infection and were tracked longitudinally.

The chain recombines TRBV6-1 with TRBJ1-5; D gene uncertain. The sequence was obtained from a man younger than 35 with COVID-19, enrolled during active disease. The sequenced material came from peripheral blood. The CDR3 DNA is TGTGCCAGCAGTGAAGCTGGAAGATCACCGTGGAGGCAGCCCCAGCATTTT. This gives the protein CASSEAGRSPWRQPQHF.